This T cell receptor (beta chain) was observed in a study of cytomegalovirus exposure and HLA in healthy donors. Donors were ostensibly healthy at sampling, although undocumented immune exposures were probable. Study findings and constraints: Equally common other TCR beta chains were less clonally expanded than HLA-associated ones, a later analysis found. There were some V segments, including TRBV6-2 and TRBV6-3, excluded as indistinguishable. Sequencing had likely introduced a cluster of highly shared sequence variants as an artifact.

For this clone: Its antigen is unidentified.

60 Vbeta and 13 Jbeta primers were used in PCR. The assay was immunoSEQ multiplex PCR, and TCRdb's table has in-frame clones only and misses some. The sample includes about 170,000 clones. The V end lost 0 bases, the J end lost 7 bases, and 9 bases lay between the germline ends. The CDR3 consists of 13 residues. Looked up from germline, CDR1 is WNHNN and CDR2 is SYGVQD (reference sequence). The gene calls are TRBV10-1 and TRBJ2-5; no clear D gene. This sequence originates from a woman aged 60-75 years in good health and CMV-seronegative. The sample comprised PBMCs. CDR3: CASSESVGATQYF. The DNA of the CDR3 is TGCGCCAGCAGTGAGTCGGTCGGAGCGACCCAGTACTTC.